This T cell receptor (beta chain) was obtained from a study of shared clonotypes between healthy human individuals. Study background: Ranging from 18 to 49 in age, donors were two women and three men. General study points: Researchers found naive subsets generally carried larger estimated richness than memory subsets.

Concerning this clone itself: The antigen is undetermined.

CD45RO negativity and positive selection for CCR7 defined naive CD8 cells, a population that excluded terminally differentiated effector memory CD45RA+ cells. Splitting of each subset's genomic DNA was done evenly across several immunoSEQ plates. The authors' processing: ImmunoSEQ only sent back junction sequences with no quality scores, so filtering was done differently. The method was immunoSEQ multiplex PCR; TCRdb's version includes in-frame clones alone and lacks a portion of them. The V and J calls and clone size were taken over from that table, and D and trimming were inferred from the DNA. This sample has a few million clones, with 93% found just once. The clonotype was recovered from a man between 18 and 29 years old in good health. Some clones in this sample may be carry-over from other donors' samples. The sample taken for sequencing was naive CD8+ T cells from PBMCs.

CDR3 loop: CASTTGGAVYNEQFF. Written as DNA, the CDR3 is TGTGCCAGTACCACAGGGGGCGCCGTCTACAATGAGCAGTTCTTC. The V and J genes are TRBV19 and TRBJ2-1; 9 nucleotides line up with TRBD1. J gave up 3 bases and V 7 bases, and 7 bases lay outside the gene matches. The CDR3 length is 15 residues. Germline V gene sequence: CDR1 LNHDA, CDR2 SQIVND (reference sequence). Full variable domain (outside the CDR3, taken from reference TRBV19 and TRBJ2-1): DGGITQSPKYLFRKEGQNVTLSCEQNLNHDAMYWYRQDPGQGLRLIYYSQIVNDFQKGDIAEGYSVSREKKESFPLTVTSAQKNPTAFYLCASTTGGAVYNEQFFGPGTRLTVL.